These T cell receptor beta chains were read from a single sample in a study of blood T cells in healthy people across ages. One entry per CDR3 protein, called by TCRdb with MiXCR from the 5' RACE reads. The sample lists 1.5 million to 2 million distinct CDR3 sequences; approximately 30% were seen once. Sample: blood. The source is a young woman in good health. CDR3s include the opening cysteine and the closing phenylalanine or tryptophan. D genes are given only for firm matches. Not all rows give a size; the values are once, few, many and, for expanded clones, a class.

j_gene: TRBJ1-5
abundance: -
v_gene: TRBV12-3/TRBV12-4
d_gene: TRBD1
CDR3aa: CASSSQGTQPQHF
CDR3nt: TGTGCCAGCAGTTCACAGGGGACTCAGCCCCAGCATTTT

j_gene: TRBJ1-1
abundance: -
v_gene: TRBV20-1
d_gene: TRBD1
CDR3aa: CSAGSGTGNSEAFF
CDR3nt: TGCAGTGCTGGATCCGGGACAGGGAACTCTGAAGCTTTCTTT

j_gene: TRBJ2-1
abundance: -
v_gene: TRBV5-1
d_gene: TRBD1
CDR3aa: CASSHGQEYNEQFF
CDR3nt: TGCGCCAGCAGCCACGGACAGGAATACAATGAGCAGTTCTTC

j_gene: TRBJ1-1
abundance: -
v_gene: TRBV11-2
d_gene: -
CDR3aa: CASSLAGTPQAFF
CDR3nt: TGTGCCAGCAGCCTAGCCGGGACCCCACAAGCTTTCTTT

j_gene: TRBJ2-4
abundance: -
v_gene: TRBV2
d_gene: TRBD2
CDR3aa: CASSENLREGRDNEQYF
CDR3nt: TGTGCCAGCAGTGAAAATTTACGGGAGGGCCGGGACAATGAGCAGTACTTC

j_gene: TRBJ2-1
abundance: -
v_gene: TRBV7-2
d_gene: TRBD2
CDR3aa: CASSRLGAGPYNEQFF
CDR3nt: TGTGCCAGCAGCCGATTAGGAGCGGGGCCCTACAATGAGCAGTTCTTC

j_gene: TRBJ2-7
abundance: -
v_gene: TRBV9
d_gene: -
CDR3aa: CASSAAIRDSRSEQYF
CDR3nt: TGTGCCAGCAGCGCCGCGATCCGGGACTCCAGATCCGAGCAGTACTTC

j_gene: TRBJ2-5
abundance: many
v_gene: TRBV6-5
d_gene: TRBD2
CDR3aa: CASSRLAGGPETQYF
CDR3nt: TGTGCCAGCAGTAGACTAGCGGGAGGGCCGGAGACCCAGTACTTC

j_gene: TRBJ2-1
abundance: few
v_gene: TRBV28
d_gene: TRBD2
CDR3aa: CASSLFFSGGEGWQFF
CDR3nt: TGTGCCAGCAGTTTATTTTTTAGCGGGGGCGAAGGGTGGCAGTTCTTC

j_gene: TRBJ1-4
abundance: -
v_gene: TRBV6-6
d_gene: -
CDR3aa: CASRGTEEKLFF
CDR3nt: TGTGCCAGCAGGGGCACAGAGGAAAAACTGTTTTTT

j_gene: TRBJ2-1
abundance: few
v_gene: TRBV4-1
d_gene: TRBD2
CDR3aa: CASSQEGTAGDNEQFF
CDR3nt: TGCGCCAGCAGCCAAGAGGGGACGGCGGGGGATAATGAGCAGTTCTTC

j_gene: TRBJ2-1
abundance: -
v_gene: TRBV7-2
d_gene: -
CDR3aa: CTSSAPRYNEQFF
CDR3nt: TGTACCAGCAGCGCCCCTAGGTACAATGAGCAGTTCTTC

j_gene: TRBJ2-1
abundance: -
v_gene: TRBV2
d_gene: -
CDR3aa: CASSVDTPNFGEQFF
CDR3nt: TGTGCCAGCAGTGTGGACACTCCCAATTTTGGTGAGCAGTTCTTC

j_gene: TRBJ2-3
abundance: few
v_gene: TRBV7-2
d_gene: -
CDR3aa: CASTPGLDTQYF
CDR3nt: TGTGCCAGCACCCCCGGGTTGGATACGCAGTATTTT

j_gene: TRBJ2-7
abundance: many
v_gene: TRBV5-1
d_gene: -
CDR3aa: CASSSDPRSEQYF
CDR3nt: TGCGCCAGCAGCTCGGACCCCCGTTCCGAGCAGTACTTC

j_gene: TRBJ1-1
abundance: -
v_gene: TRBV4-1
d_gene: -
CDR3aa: CASSRERDTEAFF
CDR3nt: TGCGCCAGCAGCCGGGAACGTGACACTGAAGCTTTCTTT

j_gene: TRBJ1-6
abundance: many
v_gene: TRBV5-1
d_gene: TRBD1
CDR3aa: CASSLDRGNSPLHF
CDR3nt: TGCGCCAGCAGCTTGGACAGGGGAAATTCACCCCTCCACTTT

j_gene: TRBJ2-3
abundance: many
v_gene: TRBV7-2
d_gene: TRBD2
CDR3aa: CASSLALAGDRSTQYF
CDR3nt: TGTGCCAGCAGCTTAGCCTTAGCGGGAGATCGTAGTACGCAGTATTTT

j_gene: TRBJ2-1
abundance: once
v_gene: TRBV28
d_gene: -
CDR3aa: CASSPRQRLSQFF
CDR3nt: TGTGCCAGCAGTCCTCGACAGAGACTATCGCAGTTCTTC

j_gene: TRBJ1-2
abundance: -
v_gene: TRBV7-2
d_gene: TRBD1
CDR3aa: CDSSPGQGQGYTF
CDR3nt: TGTGACAGCAGCCCCGGACAGGGTCAAGGCTACACCTTC

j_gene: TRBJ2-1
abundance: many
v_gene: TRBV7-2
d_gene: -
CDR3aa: CASSLSAGSYNEQFF
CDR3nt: TGTGCCAGCAGCTTAAGTGCAGGTTCCTACAATGAGCAGTTCTTC

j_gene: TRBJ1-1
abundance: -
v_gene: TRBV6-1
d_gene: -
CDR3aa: CASSEDIGLNTEAFF
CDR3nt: TGTGCCAGCAGTGAAGATATAGGCCTGAACACTGAAGCTTTCTTT